This T cell receptor (beta chain) was found in a study of regulatory T cells in long-lasting Graves disease (dated by TCRdb to about 2021). Regarding the study in general: Antithyroid drugs had been taken for less than 3 months by newly diagnosed Graves' disease patients. Peripheral blood TCR sequencing and RNA sequencing compared persistent Graves' disease patients with newly diagnosed Graves' disease patients. The study was conducted in China and was registered as a clinical trial. A total of 33 samples underwent TCR sequencing, from about 13 patients with persistent Graves' disease and roughly 20 patients with newly diagnosed Graves' disease.

Preparation of the library involved multiplex PCR. For sequencing, an Illumina HiSeq 4000 was employed. CDR3 regions were amplified by Arm-PCR with iRepertoire HTBI primers to construct TCR beta libraries. Gel purification was performed on PCR products prior to sequencing. The published analysis was carried out like this. A total of 62 TRBV and under 15 TRBJ segments were identified across samples and were used for gene usage analysis of CDR3 amino acid clonotypes. Filtered high-quality paired reads were merged into contigs using COPE and FqMerger. BLAST was used to align contigs to the IMGT TRBV, TRBD and TRBJ reference genes, and CDR3 was defined following IMGT. Any clonotype with a frequency above 0.1% was counted as a highly expanded clone. Shannon entropy served as the measure of repertoire diversity, while the Gini coefficient captured V-J evenness. Clonotypes shared by more than one individual were considered public. TCRdb's own reprocessing of the public reads used fastp at Q25 and MiXCR and kept productive beta chains. Rows are unified per CDR3 protein, each entry keeping the most common DNA and genes. The V and J calls, along with clone size, are taken from TCRdb and not from the paper's own processing. For this sample the table gives hundreds of thousands of distinct CDR3 sequences, of which 16% were detected only once. 12% of the sample is taken by the ten largest.

The junction carries 10 bases between V and J, which are trimmed by 1 base and 4 bases respectively. The CDR3 runs 15 amino acids, cysteine and phenylalanine included. CDR3 DNA only is kept here, 45 bases in frame from base 1. Explained via the paper, the time point label denotes: newly diagnosed GD, antithyroid drugs for less than 3 months. RNA was extracted from PBMCs in TRIzol for both TCR sequencing and RNA sequencing. The diagnosis of Graves' disease was made according to American Thyroid Association guidelines. The patients came from an endocrinology department in Xi'an, China. Each patient gave about 10 milliliters of peripheral blood, collected in an EDTA anticoagulant tube. Ficoll Paque Plus density gradient separation was used to isolate PBMCs, and no further T cell sorting was performed. An Agilent 2100 Bioanalyzer and agarose gel were used to check RNA quality, while a NanoDrop 2000 measured RNA concentration.

There are a few counts of this clonotype. This clone's antigen is unknown. Per-nucleotide qualities are absent, and no much larger clonotype sits a single base away. General conclusions and limits of the study: Sequencing and analysis were restricted to the TCR beta chain. As a limitation, the authors acknowledged that the small sample size may reduce accuracy. The study examined only peripheral blood because the primary lesion, thyroid tissue, could not be accessed. TRBV28, TRBJ1-2 and TRBJ2-5 were preferentially used in persistent disease, while TRBV20-1 and TRBJ2-1 were favored in newly diagnosed disease. Patients with persistent disease shared more public clonotypes (around 2,700) than newly diagnosed patients did (966). Lower TCR Shannon entropy and fewer highly expanded clones were observed in persistent Graves' disease patients than in newly diagnosed patients, which suggested clonal expansion.

These records were also assigned to another study, of T cells in Graves' hyperthyroidism and ophthalmopathy. The second paper further reports: Graves' hyperthyroidism was defined as stable when no progression to ophthalmopathy occurred over 18 months of follow-up. Hyperthyroidism patients were newly diagnosed, had a disease duration of under 2 months, and were aged 18 to 65 years. Any patient with an uncontrolled infection, another autoimmune disease, pregnancy or lactation was excluded. Clinical symptoms, serum thyroxine and TRAb, thyroid ultrasound, and orbital computed tomography formed the basis for the diagnoses. The TCR CDR3 was subjected to a first round of RT-PCR using the HTBI primer set and the Qiagen OneStep RT-PCR kit. Most expanded thyroid clonotypes (frequency above 0.001) were also found in blood, which suggests that blood repertoires may mirror thyroid immune responses. Ophthalmopathy was separated from stable hyperthyroidism by a 13 V-J signature model, with around 90% sensitivity and roughly 81% specificity obtained in cross-validation and 80%/75% obtained in testing. In validation, the model predicted progression to ophthalmopathy with roughly 70% sensitivity and 72% to 85% specificity, a median of approximately 6.7 months before onset. A discovery cohort of around 100 patients, fewer than 50 with Graves' ophthalmopathy and under 60 with stable Graves' hyperthyroidism, was used to find distinguishing TCR V-J signatures. Prospective prediction of ophthalmopathy was tested in an independent validation cohort consisting of 18 to 20 hyperthyroidism patients and around 16 patients who later progressed to ophthalmopathy. The 85 to 100 discovery patients were divided at random into training and test sets in a 7:3 ratio. In more than 5 Graves' hyperthyroidism patients, the study also compared T-cell repertoires from thyroid tissue with T-cell repertoires from blood. After sampling, hyperthyroidism patients received methimazole starting at 30 mg daily, and ophthalmopathy patients received high-dose intravenous methylprednisolone. Libraries were constructed in a second round of multiplex PCR, after which size selection and purification were performed. The libraries were sequenced on an Illumina HiSeq2000 using paired-end 100 bp reads. Raw data were processed with SOAPnuke, discarding reads with adapters, uncalled bases, mean Phred below 15, or no exact constant-primer or identifier match. COPE v1.2.5 was used to merge high-quality paired reads, and clonotypes were defined as unique nucleotide sequences. MiTCR v1.1 was used to align the clonotypes against IMGT TRBV, TRBD and TRBJ reference segments. The analysis included only V-J combinations with a frequency above 0.0001, which together covered more than 99% of the repertoires. A TCS score was defined as the ratio between F50 (clonal expansion) and ExV (chaos), using BLOSUM62-based TCRdist between CDR3 peptides within each V-J. Welch's t-statistics and random forest reduced around 510 V-J features to 10 to 15, which were used in a naive Bayes classifier (R e1071). No statistical method was used to set the sample size in advance, and investigators knew the group allocation. The paper reports TCR Vbeta CDR3 sequencing of about 140 peripheral blood samples: fewer than 50 ophthalmopathy, over 70 hyperthyroidism and roughly 17 progressor patients.

This material consisted of peripheral blood mononuclear cells (PBMCs), taken at new diagnosis, from a patient treated with antithyroid drugs. The receptor chain draws on TRBV12-3 or TRBV12-4 and TRBJ2-2; possibly the D gene is TRBD1, per 5 matching bases. The clonotype was recovered from a man aged 18 to 29 with Graves disease. Donor details come from another sample of the same person, matched by shared clones. Read as DNA, the sequence is TGTGCCAGCAGTTTAGGGGGCGGATCCACCGGGGAGCTGTTTTTT. It is translated as CASSLGGGSTGELFF.